The 27 T cell receptor beta chains given below trace back to one sample, sequenced in a study of blood T cell repertoires in COVID-19. Assay used: immunoSEQ multiplex PCR; TCRdb lists only in-frame clones, some missing. The sample carries 150,000 to 200,000 clones, almost 85% recorded once. The sample was PBMCs or T cells enriched from blood (not recorded which). The receptors stem from a man in his forties or fifties who had recovered from COVID-19.

The rearrangement links TRBV7-2 to TRBJ1-1, with 9 bases fitting TRBD1. V lost 2 bases, J lost 2 bases, and 3 bases stayed unmatched. This CDR3 is built from 15 residues. Per the germline V gene, CDR1 is SGHTA and CDR2 is FQGNSA. CDR3 in DNA: TGTGCCAGCAGCTTATACAGGGGGCCCAACACTGAAGCTTTCTTT. Translated: CASSLYRGPNTEAFF.

The chain carries TRBV11-3 and TRBJ2-3; D possibly corresponds to TRBD1 (6 bases). The germline V gene encodes CDR1 SGHNT and CDR2 YENEEA. Trimming cost V 5 bases and J 5 bases, with 8 bases left between them. There are 12 residues in the CDR3. The CDR3 coding sequence is TGTGCCAGCAGCGGACAGAAAGATACGCAGTATTTT. As protein: CASSGQKDTQYF.

The V call is TRBV12-5, the J call TRBJ2-1; 7 bases map to TRBD1. From germline, CDR1 is LGHNT and CDR2 FRNRAP. The junction had 5 bases not matched to a gene; V was cut back by 6 bases and J by 0 bases. This CDR3 comprises 15 residues. The CDR3 here is CASGRDSSSYNEQFF. As DNA, the CDR3 is TGTGCTAGTGGCCGGGACAGCAGCTCCTACAATGAGCAGTTCTTC.

V and J are TRBV28 and TRBJ1-4; 8 positions agree with TRBD1. This CDR3 spans 14 amino acids. Germline CDR1 is MDHEN and CDR2 is SYDVKM. Unmatched junction bases numbered 7, after V lost 6 bases and J lost 7 bases. The chain's CDR3 is CASRRGQGGEKLFF. CDR3 nucleotides: TGTGCCAGCAGAAGAGGACAGGGCGGTGAAAAACTGTTTTTT.

The chain carries TRBV2 and TRBJ2-7; TRBD2 matches 11 bases. The CDR3 sequence is 14 residues long. The V segment lost 6 bases and the J segment 6 bases; nucleotides outside the gene matches: 7. The germline gives CDR1 SNHLY, CDR2 FYNNEI. CDR3 sequence reads: CASSVAGGQGEQYF. CDR3 nucleotide sequence: TGTGCCAGCAGCGTAGCGGGGGGGCAGGGCGAGCAGTACTTC.

This clone was recorded only once. This sequence joins TRBV6-1 and TRBJ2-1, with D hard to call. The V gene's germline CDR1 is MNHNS and CDR2 SASEGT. V shed 7 bases and J shed 0 bases, with 13 bases lying between them. The CDR3 spans 15 residues. CDR3 residues: CASIFGSSSYNEQFF. In nucleotides, the CDR3 is TGTGCCAGCATATTCGGGTCCAGCTCCTACAATGAGCAGTTCTTC.

The CDR3 sequence: CASSLAGAPYEQYF. CDR3 sequence (DNA): TGTGCCAGCAGCTTAGCAGGGGCTCCCTACGAGCAGTACTTC. The chain couples TRBV7-9 to TRBJ2-7; TRBD1 might be the D (5 bases). This CDR3 has 14 amino acids. V dropped 0 bases and J dropped 2 bases, with 8 bases sitting between them. From germline, CDR1 is SEHNR and CDR2 FQNEAQ (reference sequence).

The CDR3 sequence is CASSISGAYEQYF. Written as DNA, the CDR3 is TGTGCCAGTAGTATTTCGGGGGCCTACGAGCAGTACTTC. The chain has TRBV19 and TRBJ2-7; D possibly corresponds to TRBD2 (6 bases). The CDR3 loop spans 13 amino acids. Germline loops: CDR1 LNHDA, CDR2 SQIVND (reference sequence). V was shortened by 3 bases and J by 2 bases, with 8 bases between the two germline ends.

The CDR3, as DNA: TGTGCCAGCAGTGAAGCTCGGGGAAGCTACGAGCAGTACTTC. As protein: CASSEARGSYEQYF. The chain carries TRBV6-1 and TRBJ2-7, with a tentative D call TRBD2 (5 bases). Germline CDR1 and CDR2: MNHNS and SASEGT. The V end was cut by 0 bases, the J end by 3 bases, with 9 bases between. This CDR3 contains 14 residues.

The chain employs TRBV6-1 and TRBJ1-1; D perhaps matches TRBD1 (5 bases). V was pared by 3 bases and J by 8 bases, with 7 bases between. Germline CDR1 is MNHNS and CDR2 is SASEGT. CDR3 length: 11 amino acids. CDR3 sequence: CASSEGLEAFF. DNA for the CDR3: TGTGCCAGCAGTGAGGGACTGGAAGCTTTCTTT.

This chain joins TRBV5-1 and TRBJ2-1; TRBD2 agrees at 10 bases. Germline V CDR1 and CDR2: SGHRS, YFSETQ. The CDR3 spans 15 residues. V lost 2 bases and J lost 6; bases outside the gene matches: 5. The chain's CDR3 is CASSFSSGGLNEQFF. The CDR3 DNA reads TGCGCCAGCAGCTTCTCTAGCGGGGGTCTCAATGAGCAGTTCTTC.

V is TRBV7-9 and J is TRBJ2-7, with TRBD2 identical over 11 bases. V trimming: 4 bases; J trimming: 3 bases; junction bases outside the gene matches: 2. The CDR3 has 14 residues. CDR1 SEHNR and CDR2 FQNEAQ come from the germline V gene (reference sequence). CDR3 protein: CASSSGLAVYEQYF. The CDR3 region has the DNA TGTGCCAGCAGCTCGGGACTAGCGGTCTACGAGCAGTACTTC.

This rearrangement joins TRBV24-1 to TRBJ2-3; perhaps TRBD2 as D (8 bases). Germline V gene data show CDR1 as KGHDR and CDR2 as SFDVKD. V was shortened by 2 bases and J by 6 bases, with 20 bases between the two germline ends. CDR3 length equals 17 residues. The CDR3 DNA follows: TGTGCCACCAGTGATTCCTTCGGGAGGGGGCGCAGGGATACGCAGTATTTT. It encodes CATSDSFGRGRRDTQYF.

The J gene is TRBJ1-5, the V gene TRBV20-1; tentatively, D is TRBD1 (5 bases). CDR1 and CDR2 from the germline V gene are DFQATT and SNEGSKA (reference sequence). The CDR3 runs 19 residues. With 3 bases removed from V and 5 bases from J, the gap between germline ends came to 29 bases. This CDR3 reads CSASYGAELSRMGHQPQHF. The CDR3 DNA sequence: TGCAGTGCTAGTTATGGGGCAGAGCTCTCACGGATGGGGCATCAGCCCCAGCATTTT.

This chain uses TRBV19 with TRBJ1-4; 7 bases match TRBD1. This CDR3 is built from 14 residues. From germline, CDR1 is LNHDA and CDR2 SQIVND (reference sequence). V was clipped by 4 bases and J by 7 bases; unmatched bases: 6. The CDR3 is CASSTDRRGEKLFF. The CDR3 coding sequence is TGTGCCAGTAGTACGGACAGGAGGGGTGAAAAACTGTTTTTT.

Here the CDR3 DNA reads TGTGCCAGCAGCCAATCCCAGACAGGGACCTCCTACGAGCAGTACTTC. Amino acid sequence: CASSQSQTGTSYEQYF. V is TRBV7-2 and J is TRBJ2-7; the match to TRBD1 covers 7 bases. V was clipped by 5 bases and J by 0 bases; unmatched bases: 10. The germline V gene encodes CDR1 SGHTA and CDR2 FQGNSA. This CDR3 comprises 16 residues.

The J gene is TRBJ1-6, the V gene TRBV6-5; D call uncertain. Deletions cut 6 bases from V and 7 bases from J, with 13 bases between. This CDR3 has 14 amino acids. Germline CDR1 reads MNHEY; CDR2 reads SVGAGI. The CDR3 DNA follows: TGTGCCAGCAGGGAGGTGTCGGAGAATTCACCCCTCCACTTT. It translates to CASREVSENSPLHF.

The rearrangement joins TRBV28 to TRBJ2-7; tentative D call: TRBD2 (5 bases). The germline gives CDR1 MDHEN, CDR2 SYDVKM. The CDR3 covers 14 residues. V was cut by 6 bases and J by 7 bases, with 19 bases left in between. Here the CDR3 reads CASRRGSGSGEQYF. The CDR3 region has the DNA TGTGCCAGCAGGAGAGGGTCAGGCTCGGGGGAGCAGTACTTC.

The chain employs TRBV15 and TRBJ2-5, with a possible D match to TRBD2 (6 bases). Germline-derived CDR1 and CDR2 are LNHNV and YYDKDF (reference sequence). Trimming cost V 0 bases and J 4 bases, with 12 bases left between them. The CDR3 is 15 amino acids. The CDR3 protein is CATSRDPAGPETQYF. CDR3 in DNA: TGTGCCACCAGCAGAGACCCAGCGGGCCCAGAGACCCAGTACTTC.

The chain links TRBV5-5 to TRBJ2-3, with D tentatively TRBD1 (5 bases). The germline V and J ends were trimmed by 0 bases and 0 bases, with 17 bases remaining between them. Germline V CDR1 and CDR2: SGHKS, YYEKEE (reference sequence). The CDR3 consists of 18 residues. Here the CDR3 reads CASSLGFGRATSTDTQYF. The CDR3, as DNA: TGTGCCAGCAGCTTGGGATTTGGCAGGGCGACTAGCACAGATACGCAGTATTTT.

V usage is TRBV11-3 and J usage is TRBJ2-2; the match to TRBD1 covers 10 bases. This CDR3 has 15 amino acids. Unmatched junction bases numbered 2, after V lost 4 bases and J lost 3 bases. The germline CDR1 and CDR2 sequences are SGHNT and YENEEA. This chain's CDR3 is CASSSTGGYTGELFF. CDR3 in DNA: TGTGCCAGCAGCTCGACAGGGGGCTACACCGGGGAGCTGTTTTTT.

This rearrangement joins TRBV28 to TRBJ1-6; TRBD1 matches 7 bases. Looked up from germline, CDR1 is MDHEN and CDR2 is SYDVKM. The CDR3 is made up of 17 amino acids. Germline trimming cut 2 bases from V and 9 bases from J; bases unmatched to any gene: 13. CDR3 sequence reads: CASSLRAPGTAVSPLHF. The CDR3 DNA reads as TGTGCCAGCAGTTTAAGGGCCCCAGGGACAGCTGTTTCACCCCTCCACTTT. Combining the CDR3 with reference TRBV28 and TRBJ1-6 gives the whole variable domain DVKVTQSSRYLVKRTGEKVFLECVQDMDHENMFWYRQDPGLGLRLIYFSYDVKMKEKGDIPEGYSVSREKKERFSLILESASTNQTSMYLCASSLRAPGTAVSPLHFGNGTRLTVT.

This clone was counted between two and nine times. V and J are TRBV11-3 and TRBJ2-3; 8 bases are a match to TRBD2. Germline V CDR1 and CDR2: SGHNT, YENEEA. V lost 4 bases and J lost 11; bases outside the gene matches: 5. The CDR3 length is 12 residues. Here the CDR3 reads CASSSNGGGQYF. In DNA, the CDR3 is TGTGCCAGCAGCTCGAACGGGGGGGGGCAGTATTTT.

This clone was seen once. The chain employs TRBV29-1 and TRBJ1-1, with D hard to call. This CDR3 contains 10 residues. Trimming removed 6 bases from V and 6 bases from J, with 8 bases in between. Per germline, CDR1 SQVTM and CDR2 ANQGSEA. CDR3: CSVVFSEAFF. Written as DNA, the CDR3 is TGCAGCGTCGTATTTTCTGAAGCTTTCTTT.

The CDR3 DNA is TGTGCCAGTAGTATCCCGGGCTACAATGAGCAGTTCTTC. Translating gives CASSIPGYNEQFF. The gene calls are TRBV19 and TRBJ2-1, with D unresolved. Deletions cut 3 bases from V and 3 bases from J, with 6 bases between. This CDR3 region has 13 residues. Germline V gives CDR1 LNHDA, CDR2 SQIVND (reference sequence). The full variable domain, in which reference TRBV19 and TRBJ2-1 provide the parts outside the CDR3, is DGGITQSPKYLFRKEGQNVTLSCEQNLNHDAMYWYRQDPGQGLRLIYYSQIVNDFQKGDIAEGYSVSREKKESFPLTVTSAQKNPTAFYLCASSIPGYNEQFFGPGTRLTVL.

This chain links TRBV28 with TRBJ1-2; D might be TRBD1 (6 bases). Germline V CDR1 and CDR2: MDHEN, SYDVKM. The CDR3 covers 14 residues. Between the trimmed V and J ends, which lost 5 bases and 8 bases, there was a span of 18 bases. The CDR3 protein is CASSPDGRRGGYTF. The CDR3 DNA sequence: TGTGCCAGCAGTCCGGACGGCCGCAGGGGAGGCTACACCTTC.

This sequence joins TRBV25-1 and TRBJ2-3; tentatively, D is TRBD1 (7 bases). CDR1 MGHDK and CDR2 SYGVNS come from the germline V gene. Trimming left V 4 bases short and J 0 bases short, with 20 bases between. The CDR3 is 18 amino acids. The CDR3: CASSASITTGTSTDTQYF. The CDR3 nucleotides read TGTGCCAGCAGTGCGAGCATTACGACAGGGACTAGCACAGATACGCAGTATTTT.